These 18 T cell receptor beta chains originate from one sample sequenced in a study of blood T cell repertoires in COVID-19. Assay used: immunoSEQ multiplex PCR; TCRdb lists only in-frame clones, some missing. The sample lists some 250,000 clones, around 79% seen once, with around 3.4% in the top ten. Material for sequencing was peripheral blood. The receptors originated from a woman of 80 years or more with acute or convalescent COVID-19.

This clone was observed many times. The chain combines TRBV6-5 with TRBJ2-7; 7 bases fit TRBD2. CDR3 size: 16 residues. V trimming: 4 bases; J trimming: 4 bases; junction bases outside the gene matches: 13. Germline CDR1 MNHEY, CDR2 SVGAGI. CDR3 sequence: CASSSYSRDYIYEQYF. CDR3 DNA: TGTGCCAGCAGTTCATACTCCCGGGACTACATTTACGAGCAGTACTTC.

V usage is TRBV10-2 and J usage is TRBJ2-7, with 13 bases aligning to TRBD2. The J segment lost 5 bases and the V segment lost 9 bases, leaving 4 bases of the junction unmatched. CDR1 WSHSY and CDR2 SAAADI come from the germline V gene. The CDR3 sequence is 13 residues long. The CDR3 region is CASRGLAGHEQYF. The CDR3 DNA reads as TGCGCCAGTCGGGGACTAGCGGGACACGAGCAGTACTTC.

The V gene is TRBV12-5, the J gene TRBJ1-4; D gene ambiguous. The CDR3 covers 15 residues. Trimming removed 0 bases from V and 5 bases from J, with 10 bases in between. Looked up from germline, CDR1 is LGHNT and CDR2 is FRNRAP. The CDR3 DNA sequence: TGTGCTAGTGGTTTGGTACAACAGAAGAATGAAAAACTGTTTTTT. Protein sequence: CASGLVQQKNEKLFF.

The chain's CDR3 is CASSISGTGASGNTIYF. The CDR3 coding sequence is TGTGCCAGCAGCATAAGCGGGACAGGGGCCTCTGGAAACACCATATATTTT. This chain links TRBV7-3 with TRBJ1-3, with 10 bases matching TRBD1. Germline V CDR1 and CDR2: SGHTA, FQGTGA. The CDR3 consists of 17 residues. The J segment lost 0 bases and the V segment lost 5 bases, leaving 7 bases of the junction unmatched.

This clone was seen a handful of times. The sample contains more than one DNA sequence encoding this CDR3. This rearrangement joins TRBV5-1 to TRBJ2-7; the D gene is possibly TRBD2 (5 bases). The germline V and J ends were trimmed by 0 bases and 2 bases, with 9 bases remaining between them. Germline CDR1 and CDR2: SGHRS and YFSETQ. The CDR3 length is 14 residues. CDR3 amino acids: CASSLGAGTYEQYF. DNA of the CDR3: TGCGCCAGCAGCTTGGGGGCCGGGACCTACGAGCAGTACTTC.

The V gene is TRBV5-1, the J gene TRBJ2-1; 7 bases map to TRBD2. The CDR3 extends over 17 amino acids. The germline V gene encodes CDR1 SGHRS and CDR2 YFSETQ. The V and J ends lost 0 bases and 2 bases, in that order; junction bases with no gene match: 8. This chain's CDR3 is CASSLEGRGSTYNEQFF. The DNA for the CDR3 is TGCGCCAGCAGCTTGGAGGGGCGCGGGAGCACCTACAATGAGCAGTTCTTC.

The rearrangement joins TRBV5-1 to TRBJ1-6; TRBD1 matches 8 bases. V shed 0 bases, J shed 10 bases, and the junction held 3 bases outside the gene matches. The CDR3 loop spans 14 amino acids. Germline CDR1 SGHRS, CDR2 YFSETQ. This CDR3 is CASSLGTGQSPLHF. In nucleotides, the CDR3 is TGCGCCAGCAGCTTGGGGACAGGGCAGTCACCCCTCCACTTT.

CDR3 in amino acids: CASSIYRGLGGPQHF. The CDR3 bases are TGTGCCAGTAGTATCTACAGGGGCCTCGGAGGGCCCCAGCATTTT. V is TRBV19 and J is TRBJ1-5; TRBD1 matches at 7 bases. The V and J ends lost 3 bases and 9 bases, in that order; junction bases with no gene match: 11. Germline assignment: CDR1 LNHDA and CDR2 SQIVND (reference sequence). There are 15 residues in the CDR3. The full variable domain, its missing parts supplied by reference TRBV19 and TRBJ1-5, is DGGITQSPKYLFRKEGQNVTLSCEQNLNHDAMYWYRQDPGQGLRLIYYSQIVNDFQKGDIAEGYSVSREKKESFPLTVTSAQKNPTAFYLCASSIYRGLGGPQHFGDGTRLSIL.

The chain carries TRBV5-1 and TRBJ2-7; possible D gene TRBD1, 6 bases. This CDR3 region has 13 residues. Deletions cut 3 bases from V and 1 base from J, with 8 bases between. Germline V CDR1 and CDR2: SGHRS, YFSETQ. Here the CDR3 reads CASSYRDSYEQYF. The CDR3 bases are TGCGCCAGCAGCTACAGGGATTCCTACGAGCAGTACTTC.

This clone was detected once. V gene TRBV5-1 combines with J gene TRBJ2-1, with 9 bases fitting TRBD2. Looked up from germline, CDR1 is SGHRS and CDR2 is YFSETQ. CDR3 length: 15 residues. Trimming took 4 bases from V and 12 from J; bases not matched to a gene: 14. This CDR3 reads CASSPGTSLPSGQFF. CDR3 in DNA: TGCGCCAGCAGCCCCGGGACTAGCCTACCAAGTGGGCAGTTCTTC.

The chain carries TRBV5-1 and TRBJ2-1; 13 bases are a match to TRBD2. CDR1 SGHRS and CDR2 YFSETQ come from the germline V gene. With 4 bases clipped from V and 5 bases from J, the junction kept 3 bases outside the gene matches. The CDR3 sequence is 15 residues long. The CDR3: CASSPTSGGNNEQFF. CDR3 bases: TGCGCCAGCAGCCCGACTAGCGGGGGGAACAATGAGCAGTTCTTC.

The chain combines TRBV21-1 with TRBJ1-6; TRBD1 is the table's D call and was not checked against the DNA. TRBV21-1 is a documented pseudogene. CDR3 length: 16 amino acids. CDR3 residues: CAILTFRGAGNSPLHF. CDR3 sequence (DNA): TGTGCCATCCTTACGTTCAGGGGGGCGGGTAATTCACCCCTCCACTTT.

This clone was seen only once. The chain joins TRBV3-1 (or the pseudogene TRBV3-2) to TRBJ2-7; unclear D gene. CDR1 is LGHDT, CDR2 YNNKEL, per germline (reference sequence). The CDR3 runs to 14 residues. V was clipped by 4 bases and J by 4 bases, with 14 bases between them. This CDR3 is CASSPLGPGYEQYF. CDR3 nucleotide sequence: TGTGCCAGCAGCCCTTTAGGTCCCGGGTACGAGCAGTACTTC.

Concerning this clone itself: This same CDR3 is encoded by further DNA sequences in the sample. The genes are TRBV7-9 and TRBJ1-2, with a tentative D call TRBD1 (5 bases). With 2 bases removed from V and 5 bases from J, the gap between germline ends came to 6 bases. CDR3 length: 12 residues. Germline values: CDR1 SEHNR, CDR2 FQNEAQ (reference sequence). The CDR3 DNA reads TGTGCCAGCAGCTTACAGGGTTATGGCTACACCTTC. Protein product: CASSLQGYGYTF.

The chain joins TRBV6-5 to TRBJ2-7; 8 nucleotides agree with TRBD2. The V gene end was trimmed by 6 bases and the J gene end by 7 bases; junction bases not matched to a gene: 8. This CDR3 comprises 13 residues. Germline CDR1 reads MNHEY; CDR2 reads SVGAGI. The CDR3 coding sequence is TGTGCCAGCAGCGCCCAACTAGCGGAGGAGCAGTACTTC. It translates to CASSAQLAEEQYF.

The genes are TRBV12-3 or TRBV12-4 and TRBJ1-1; D is perhaps TRBD1 (5 bases). The CDR3 spans 13 residues. V was shortened by 7 bases and J by 5 bases, with 14 bases between the two germline ends. CDR3 sequence: CASTRAGRTEAFF. In DNA, the CDR3 is TGTGCCAGCACTCGGGCGGGGCGGACTGAAGCTTTCTTT.

A remark on this clone: Other DNA sequences in the sample encode the same CDR3. The chain employs TRBV9 and TRBJ1-2; TRBD1 matches at 7 bases. Losses at the gene ends were 0 bases for V and 2 bases for J; bases not matched to a gene: 1. The CDR3 has 14 residues. CDR1 and CDR2 (germline): SGDLS, YYNGEE. The CDR3, as DNA: TGTGCCAGCAGCGTAGGGGGACAGAACTATGGCTACACCTTC. Amino acids: CASSVGGQNYGYTF.

The chain uses TRBV6-1 and TRBJ1-4; 9 nucleotides align to TRBD1. Trimming removed 1 base from V and 7 bases from J; junction bases left unmatched: 4. Germline values: CDR1 MNHNS, CDR2 SASEGT. The CDR3 runs 15 residues. CDR3 protein: CASSEGGQGSEKLFF. The DNA for the CDR3 is TGTGCCAGCAGTGAAGGGGGACAGGGTAGTGAAAAACTGTTTTTT.